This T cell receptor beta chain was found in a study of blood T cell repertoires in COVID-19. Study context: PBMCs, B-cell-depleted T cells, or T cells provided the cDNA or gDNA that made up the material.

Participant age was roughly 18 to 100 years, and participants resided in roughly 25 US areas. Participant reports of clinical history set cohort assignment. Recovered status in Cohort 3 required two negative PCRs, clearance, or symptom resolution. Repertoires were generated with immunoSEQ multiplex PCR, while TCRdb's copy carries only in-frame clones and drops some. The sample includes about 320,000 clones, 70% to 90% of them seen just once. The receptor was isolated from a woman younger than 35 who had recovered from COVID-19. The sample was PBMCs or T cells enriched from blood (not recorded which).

Written as DNA, the CDR3 is TGTGCCAGCAGTCTCAGGGGGCCTTTTTACGAGCAGTACTTC. This translates into CASSLRGPFYEQYF. The chain links TRBV6-5 to TRBJ2-7; 8 bases align to TRBD1. V shed 5 bases and J 4 bases; nucleotides not matched to a gene: 7. Germline assignment: CDR1 MNHEY and CDR2 SVGAGI. There are 14 residues in the CDR3.